The 19 T cell receptor beta chains given below trace back to one sample, sequenced in a study of beta chain features in type 1 diabetes. Every bit of the isolated RNA underwent reverse transcription, so sequencing read expressed TCRB transcripts. Profiling relied on immunoSEQ multiplex PCR, and the TCRdb table lists in-frame clones only, not all of them. Of some 240,000 clones in the sample, approximately 10% were seen once. The sequenced sample was central memory CD4+ T cells from blood. The receptors were gathered from a man aged 18 to 30 in good health.

The chain carries TRBV10-3 and TRBJ1-5; 10 bases match TRBD1. V lost 8 bases, J lost 4 bases, and 8 bases stayed unmatched. CDR1 ENHRY and CDR2 SYGVKD come from the germline V gene. This CDR3 is built from 15 residues. CDR3 sequence (DNA): TGTGCCATCCACCCGGGACAGGGGATAAATCAGCCCCAGCATTTT. Translated: CAIHPGQGINQPQHF.

V gene TRBV5-4 combines with J gene TRBJ2-3; TRBD2 matches at 12 bases. In germline, CDR1 is SGHNT, CDR2 YYREEE (reference sequence). V was clipped by 6 bases and J by 3 bases; unmatched bases: 2. CDR3 length: 14 residues. The CDR3 reads CASTTSGRTDTQYF. In DNA, the CDR3 is TGTGCCAGCACGACTAGCGGGAGAACAGATACGCAGTATTTT.

This clone was seen repeatedly, ten times or more. The chain joins TRBV14 to TRBJ1-5; D gene uncertain. Per the germline V gene, CDR1 is SGHDN and CDR2 is FVKESK. Trimming took off 1 base at V and 5 bases at J, with 27 bases between the two ends. The CDR3 has 20 residues. CDR3 loop: CASSQVTRGLGYPSDQPQHF. The CDR3, as DNA: TGTGCCAGCAGCCAAGTCACGAGAGGCCTTGGTTACCCTTCCGATCAGCCCCAGCATTTT.

The chain couples TRBV6-1 to TRBJ2-7; no reliable D call. The CDR3 consists of 13 residues. The germline CDR1 and CDR2 sequences are MNHNS and SASEGT. V dropped 5 bases and J dropped 0 bases, with 8 bases sitting between them. The CDR3 loop is CASSYRSSYEQYF. CDR3 sequence (DNA): TGTGCCAGCAGTTATAGGTCCTCCTACGAGCAGTACTTC.

The gene calls are TRBV5-1 and TRBJ2-1; 7 nucleotides line up with TRBD2. The CDR3 sequence is 13 residues long. In germline, CDR1 is SGHRS, CDR2 YFSETQ. With 4 bases clipped from V and 7 bases from J, the junction kept 5 bases outside the gene matches. This chain's CDR3 is CASSQVGGNEQFF. Written as DNA, the CDR3 is TGCGCCAGCAGCCAGGTCGGGGGGAATGAGCAGTTCTTC.

The chain links TRBV6-1 to TRBJ2-5; D perhaps matches TRBD1 (5 bases). V was pared by 7 bases and J by 5 bases, with 17 bases between. Germline V gene lookup returns CDR1 MNHNS and CDR2 SASEGT. The CDR3 runs 14 residues. CDR3 DNA sequence: TGTGCCAGCACCACTCTGGCAGGGCCGGAGACCCAGTACTTC. As protein: CASTTLAGPETQYF.

The V and J genes are TRBV29-1 and TRBJ1-4; 11 bases map to TRBD1. The V gene's germline CDR1 is SQVTM and CDR2 ANQGSEA. CDR3 length equals 13 residues. V lost 6 bases to trimming and J lost 10 bases; unmatched junction nucleotides: 7. In DNA form, the CDR3 reads TGCAGCGTCGGGGGGACAGGGGGAGGAAAACTGTTTTTT. This gives the protein CSVGGTGGGKLFF.

V gene TRBV7-2 combines with J gene TRBJ1-4, with unresolved D. V was clipped by 5 bases and J by 7 bases, with 23 bases between them. The CDR3 runs to 17 residues. In germline, CDR1 is SGHTA, CDR2 FQGNSA. The CDR3 bases are TGTGCCAGCAGCCGAATCGTTAGTACCGGGGATGCTGAAAAACTGTTTTTT. It codes for CASSRIVSTGDAEKLFF.

This clone has ten or more counts. The chain links TRBV5-1 to TRBJ2-7; TRBD2 matches at 12 bases. The germline gives CDR1 SGHRS, CDR2 YFSETQ. The junction had 7 bases not matched to a gene; V was cut back by 4 bases and J by 2 bases. The CDR3 runs 16 residues. DNA of the CDR3: TGCGCCAGCAGCCCCGGGACTAGCGGGCGAACCTACGAGCAGTACTTC. Translated, it gives CASSPGTSGRTYEQYF.

This clone was recorded many times. The chain employs TRBV29-1 and TRBJ1-3, with a weak D call TRBD1 (6 bases). The CDR3 length is 17 residues. Germline V gene data show CDR1 as SQVTM and CDR2 as ANQGSEA. Trimming left V 6 bases short and J 0 bases short, with 21 bases between. CDR3 bases: TGCAGCGTCCGAACCCCAGACAGGTCGAGCTCTGGAAACACCATATATTTT. It is translated as CSVRTPDRSSSGNTIYF.

Turning to this clone: Other DNA sequences in the same sample also yield this CDR3. This chain connects TRBV7-9 to TRBJ2-5, with TRBD2 matching over 10 bases. V shed 3 bases, J shed 4 bases, and the junction held 2 bases outside the gene matches. The CDR3 totals 14 residues. CDR1 and CDR2 from the germline V gene are SEHNR and FQNEAQ (reference sequence). CDR3 region: CASSLVAGGETQYF. The DNA for the CDR3 is TGTGCCAGCAGCTTGGTAGCGGGGGGAGAGACCCAGTACTTC.

This clone was detected a few times. A much larger clonotype is one base distant, so this may be a read error. The CDR3 coding sequence is TGTGCCAGCAGCAATCGAAGTCCAGGGGGCATCTACGAGCAGTACTTC. It yields the protein CASSNRSPGGIYEQYF. The chain employs TRBV21-1 and TRBJ2-7; no DNA check was done on the table's D call, TRBD1. TRBV21-1 is given as a pseudogene. The CDR3 totals 16 residues.

The CDR3 sequence: CASSERTNEQFF. The CDR3 DNA sequence: TGTGCCAGCAGCGAGAGAACCAATGAGCAGTTCTTC. This chain joins TRBV5-4 and TRBJ2-1; no clear D. Germline CDR1 and CDR2: SGHNT and YYREEE (reference sequence). Deletions cut 4 bases from V and 6 bases from J, with 8 bases between. This CDR3 comprises 12 residues.

This clone appeared a few times. The chain has TRBV19 and TRBJ2-2, with D perhaps TRBD1 (6 bases). Per germline, CDR1 LNHDA and CDR2 SQIVND (reference sequence). V was clipped by 3 bases and J by 6 bases, with 14 bases between them. The CDR3 covers 15 residues. CDR3 in DNA: TGTGCCAGTAGTATTGGTGGACAGTACCCCGGGGAGCTGTTTTTT. As protein: CASSIGGQYPGELFF.

This clone was counted between two and nine times. The chain carries TRBV7-9 and TRBJ2-3; tentative D call: TRBD2 (5 bases). The CDR3 runs to 15 residues. Trimming took off 5 bases at V and 2 bases at J, with 14 bases between the two ends. CDR1 and CDR2 (germline): SEHNR, FQNEAQ (reference sequence). CDR3 sequence (DNA): TGTGCCAGCAGCCTCAGCGGAGGCCCCACAGATACGCAGTATTTT. Its protein is CASSLSGGPTDTQYF.

This clone was counted a few times. The chain is built from TRBV30 and TRBJ2-5; 7 bases fit TRBD1. The CDR3 contains 14 residues. Trimming removed 2 bases from V and 1 base from J; junction bases left unmatched: 4. Germline V CDR1 and CDR2: GTSNPN, SVGIG (reference sequence). This CDR3 is CAWSPGTAQETQYF. The CDR3 DNA follows: TGTGCCTGGAGTCCCGGGACAGCCCAAGAGACCCAGTACTTC.

The table lists this clone with a few counts. The chain uses TRBV29-1 and TRBJ2-1; D gene ambiguous. Germline-derived CDR1 and CDR2 are SQVTM and ANQGSEA. The CDR3 has 13 residues. The ends were cut back, 4 bases at V and 7 bases at J, with 14 bases in the middle. CDR3 coding DNA: TGCAGCGTTGCCAGCCTCCGTCGGAATGAGCAGTTCTTC. It specifies CSVASLRRNEQFF.

In its sample, this clone was seen many times. Here the CDR3 reads CSVEEGNFRETQYF. Written as DNA, the CDR3 is TGCAGCGTTGAAGAAGGAAACTTCCGGGAGACCCAGTACTTC. This sequence joins TRBV29-1 and TRBJ2-5, with D uncertain. From germline, CDR1 is SQVTM and CDR2 ANQGSEA. Deletions cut 0 bases from V and 5 bases from J, with 13 bases between. The CDR3 is 14 residues long.

In this sample, this clone turned up a few times. This chain uses TRBV30 with TRBJ2-3; the D is unclear. V was pared by 1 base and J by 1 base, with 9 bases between. From germline, CDR1 is GTSNPN and CDR2 SVGIG (reference sequence). The CDR3 is 14 amino acids. DNA for the CDR3: TGTGCCTGGAGTGAACCAAAGCGCACAGATACGCAGTATTTT. Translation gives CAWSEPKRTDTQYF.